These 15 T cell receptor beta chains were sequenced from one sample in a study of blood T cell repertoires in COVID-19. Repertoires were generated with immunoSEQ multiplex PCR, while TCRdb's copy carries only in-frame clones and drops some. The sample lists hundreds of thousands of clones; just over 85% were seen once. The material sequenced was PBMCs or T cells enriched from blood (not recorded which). The receptors come from a woman between 35 and 50 years old with acute COVID-19.

CDR3 loop: CAGGLAATTNEQFF. The CDR3, as DNA: TGTGCCGGGGGACTAGCGGCCACCACCAATGAGCAGTTCTTC. This sequence joins TRBV2 and TRBJ2-1; 11 bases map to TRBD2. The CDR3 loop spans 14 amino acids. Losses at the gene ends were 11 bases for V and 6 bases for J; bases not matched to a gene: 9. The germline gives CDR1 SNHLY, CDR2 FYNNEI.

The chain uses TRBV19 and TRBJ2-5; 12 bases match TRBD2. CDR1 and CDR2 (germline): LNHDA, SQIVND (reference sequence). The CDR3 runs to 15 residues. V lost 3 bases to trimming and J lost 7 bases; unmatched junction nucleotides: 6. CDR3 nucleotide sequence: TGTGCCAGTAGTATTCGACTAGCGGGAGCGGTGACCCAGTACTTC. Protein: CASSIRLAGAVTQYF. The full variable domain, its missing parts supplied by reference TRBV19 and TRBJ2-5, is DGGITQSPKYLFRKEGQNVTLSCEQNLNHDAMYWYRQDPGQGLRLIYYSQIVNDFQKGDIAEGYSVSREKKESFPLTVTSAQKNPTAFYLCASSIRLAGAVTQYFGPGTRLLVL.

V usage is TRBV3-1 (or the pseudogene TRBV3-2) and J usage is TRBJ2-1; 9 positions match TRBD1. J lost 6 bases, V lost 4 bases, and 7 bases had no gene match. The CDR3 length is 15 residues. Germline V gene data show CDR1 as LGHDT and CDR2 as YNNKEL (reference sequence). CDR3 in DNA: TGTGCCAGCAGCCTAGGACAGGGGATCGGCAATGAGCAGTTCTTC. Translated: CASSLGQGIGNEQFF.

Worth noting for this clone: A read error may produce the germline difference seen at one junction end. The chain links TRBV9 to TRBJ2-7, with TRBD2 as a possible D gene (6 bases). Germline loops: CDR1 SGDLS, CDR2 YYNGEE. The CDR3 consists of 12 residues. CDR3 sequence (DNA): TGTGCCAGCAGCGTAGTTAGCGGCCCTATGTCCTTC. Its protein product is CASSVVSGPMSF. The full variable domain, rest sourced from reference TRBV9 and TRBJ2-7, is DSGVTQTPKHLITATGQRVTLRCSPRSGDLSVYWYQQSLDQGLQFLIQYYNGEERAKGNILERFSAQQFPDLHSELNLSSLELGDSALYFCASSVVSGPMSFGPGTRLTVT.

This clone is a singleton in its sample. The genes are TRBV18 and TRBJ2-6; 12 positions agree with TRBD1. After removal of 0 bases from V and 2 bases from J, the junction contained 5 bases not matched to a gene. CDR1 is KGHSH, CDR2 LQKENI, per germline. This CDR3 spans 19 amino acids. The CDR3 DNA is TGTGCCAGCTCACCACCGGGACAGGGGGCAATCGCTGGGGCCAACGTCCTGACTTTC. It yields the protein CASSPPGQGAIAGANVLTF.

The rearrangement uses TRBV5-8 and TRBJ2-3, with D possibly TRBD2 on 6 matching bases. This CDR3 comprises 15 residues. The ends were cut back, 1 base at V and 4 bases at J, with 13 bases in the middle. Looked up from germline, CDR1 is SGHTS and CDR2 is YDEGEE. The CDR3 DNA reads as TGTGCCAGCAGCTTGAGGGGCGGGGACGCAGATACGCAGTATTTT. Protein: CASSLRGGDADTQYF. Complete variable domain (other parts from reference TRBV5-8 and TRBJ2-3): EAGVTQSPTHLIKTRGQQATLRCSPISGHTSVYWYQQALGLGLQFLLWYDEGEERNRGNFPPRFSGRQFPNYSSELNVNALELEDSALYLCASSLRGGDADTQYFGPGTRLTVL.

This clone was counted a few times. This rearrangement joins TRBV19 to TRBJ2-2; 7 bases line up with TRBD1. Germline V gene sequence: CDR1 LNHDA, CDR2 SQIVND (reference sequence). J lost 0 bases, V lost 1 base, and 2 bases had no gene match. CDR3 length: 16 residues. The CDR3 spells CASSIVGTANTGELFF. The DNA of the CDR3 is TGTGCCAGTAGTATAGTGGGGACAGCGAACACCGGGGAGCTGTTTTTT.

About this clone itself: This CDR3 is also generated by other DNA sequences in the sample. The chain uses TRBV28 and TRBJ1-2; D is uncertain. V was trimmed by 6 bases and J by 8 bases, leaving 10 bases between them. From germline, CDR1 is MDHEN and CDR2 SYDVKM. The CDR3 runs 11 residues. The CDR3 DNA reads as TGTGCCAGCAGCCCCGGGGAAGGCTACACCTTC. It codes for CASSPGEGYTF.

The V call is TRBV27, the J call TRBJ2-1; TRBD2 agrees at 7 bases. The CDR3 extends over 16 amino acids. V shed 2 bases and J 6 bases; nucleotides not matched to a gene: 10. Germline values: CDR1 MNHEY, CDR2 SMNVEV (reference sequence). The CDR3 sequence is CASSLAGREPTNEQFF. CDR3 coding DNA: TGTGCCAGCAGTTTAGCGGGGCGGGAGCCCACCAATGAGCAGTTCTTC.

J is TRBJ2-5 and V is TRBV5-1, with TRBD2 matching 7 bases. This CDR3 region has 14 residues. Germline V lookup: CDR1 SGHRS, CDR2 YFSETQ. Trimming took 3 bases from V and 5 from J; bases not matched to a gene: 7. The CDR3 spells CASSSVGGVETQYF. The CDR3 DNA follows: TGCGCCAGCAGCTCGGTGGGAGGGGTGGAGACCCAGTACTTC.

The chain has TRBV28 and TRBJ1-3; TRBD1 is a possible D gene (6 bases). Germline values: CDR1 MDHEN, CDR2 SYDVKM. V lost 7 bases and J lost 4, with 11 bases in between. The CDR3 contains 13 residues. The DNA of the CDR3 is TGTGCCAGCAAGAGGGGGAACGGAAACACCATATATTTT. The encoded protein is CASKRGNGNTIYF.

The genes are TRBV6-5 and TRBJ1-1; TRBD1 might be the D (5 bases). The CDR3 is made up of 15 amino acids. The ends were cut back, 0 bases at V and 3 bases at J, with 11 bases in the middle. CDR1 is MNHEY and CDR2 is SVGAGI in the germline V gene. The CDR3 is CASSYSPKGDTEAFF. The DNA for the CDR3 is TGTGCCAGCAGTTACTCACCCAAAGGGGACACTGAAGCTTTCTTT.

This chain uses TRBV18 with TRBJ2-7; possibly TRBD2 for D (6 bases). Trimming cost V 6 bases and J 6 bases, with 15 bases left between them. There are 13 residues in the CDR3. CDR1 and CDR2 from the germline V gene are KGHSH and LQKENI. In DNA, the CDR3 is TGTGCCAGCTCTTGGAGGGAGCAGGGCGAGCAGTACTTC. Translation: CASSWREQGEQYF.

The rearrangement links TRBV19 to TRBJ2-7, with D possibly TRBD1 on 6 matching bases. The CDR3 covers 15 residues. With 6 bases removed from V and 9 bases from J, the gap between germline ends came to 24 bases. Germline-derived CDR1 and CDR2 are LNHDA and SQIVND (reference sequence). Written as DNA, the CDR3 is TGTGCCAGTAGCTCAACGGGACACCTCACCGGAGGGCAGTACTTC. Translated, it gives CASSSTGHLTGGQYF.

This clone appeared a single time. The rearrangement links TRBV3-1 (or the pseudogene TRBV3-2) to TRBJ2-2, with D possibly TRBD1 on 5 matching bases. The CDR3 spans 14 residues. The germline V gene encodes CDR1 LGHDT and CDR2 YNNKEL (reference sequence). V lost 2 bases to trimming and J lost 7 bases, with 11 bases between them. The CDR3 spells CASSQQGLVGELFF. The CDR3 DNA sequence: TGTGCCAGCAGCCAACAGGGTTTAGTCGGGGAGCTGTTTTTT.